Presented here are 10 T cell receptor beta chains from one specimen sequenced in a study of shared clonotypes between healthy human individuals. Some clones are missing from TCRdb's copy, which holds only in-frame ones; the method was immunoSEQ multiplex PCR. The table lists approximately 2.1 million clones, 80% to 95% of them singletons. Input material: naive CD4+ T cells from PBMCs. The subset is: CD45RA+ positively selected. The receptor set was obtained from a man in his late teens or twenties in good health. Some clones in this sample may be carry-over from other donors' samples.

This clone was seen just once. J is TRBJ2-3 and V is TRBV14; tentatively, D is TRBD1 or TRBD2 (5 bases each). Germline V gene sequence: CDR1 SGHDN, CDR2 FVKESK. The germline V and J ends were trimmed by 3 bases and 4 bases, with 14 bases remaining between them. This CDR3 has 15 amino acids. CDR3 residues: CASSQRGWYADTQYF. For the CDR3, the DNA is TGTGCCAGCAGCCAGAGGGGCTGGTACGCAGATACGCAGTATTTT. The complete variable domain, with remaining parts taken from reference TRBV14 and TRBJ2-3, reads EAGVTQFPSHSVIEKGQTVTLRCDPISGHDNLYWYRRVMGKEIKFLLHFVKESKQDESGMPNNRFLAERTGGTYSTLKVQPAELEDSGVYFCASSQRGWYADTQYFGPGTRLTVL.

The gene calls are TRBV19 and TRBJ2-5; possibly TRBD1 for D (7 bases). This CDR3 is 15 amino acids long. CDR1 and CDR2 (germline): LNHDA, SQIVND (reference sequence). The ends were cut back, 5 bases at V and 5 bases at J, with 18 bases in the middle. CDR3 nucleotide sequence: TGTGCCAGTAGTTCACCAGGGGGGCCACGGGAGACCCAGTACTTC. Its translation: CASSSPGGPRETQYF. Using reference TRBV19 and TRBJ2-5 for the parts outside the CDR3, the full variable domain is DGGITQSPKYLFRKEGQNVTLSCEQNLNHDAMYWYRQDPGQGLRLIYYSQIVNDFQKGDIAEGYSVSREKKESFPLTVTSAQKNPTAFYLCASSSPGGPRETQYFGPGTRLLVL.

V usage is TRBV5-1 and J usage is TRBJ1-1; weak D call: TRBD1 (5 bases). The CDR3 loop spans 13 amino acids. Germline values: CDR1 SGHRS, CDR2 YFSETQ. Trimming pared 1 base from V and 7 bases from J, leaving 11 bases between. The CDR3 DNA reads TGCGCCAGCAGCTTGATCAGGGCGGGTGAAGCTTTCTTT. This gives the protein CASSLIRAGEAFF.

The V gene is TRBV5-6, the J gene TRBJ2-6, with D unclear. Trimming pared 2 bases from V and 1 base from J, leaving 10 bases between. The CDR3 is 16 residues long. Germline V gives CDR1 SGHDT, CDR2 YYEEEE. CDR3 region: CASSFQAQSGANVLTF. The CDR3, as DNA: TGTGCCAGCAGCTTTCAGGCCCAGTCTGGGGCCAACGTCCTGACTTTC.

Comment on this clone: The sample holds other DNA sequences that translate to the same CDR3. The chain recombines TRBV11-2 with TRBJ1-4; 12 positions agree with TRBD1. Germline V gene lookup returns CDR1 SGHAT and CDR2 FQNNGV. The CDR3 length is 14 residues. The J segment lost 7 bases and the V segment lost 5 bases, leaving 2 bases of the junction unmatched. CDR3 sequence (DNA): TGTGCCAGCAGCCTGGGACAGGGGGCTGAAAAACTGTTTTTT. Translating gives CASSLGQGAEKLFF.

The chain recombines TRBV28 with TRBJ2-3; D unresolved. Per germline, CDR1 MDHEN and CDR2 SYDVKM. This CDR3 contains 14 residues. Trimming cost V 10 bases and J 1 base, with 15 bases left between them. This CDR3 reads CATDQESGTDTQYF. Here the CDR3 DNA reads TGTGCCACCGATCAGGAGAGCGGCACAGATACGCAGTATTTT.

This sequence joins TRBV30 and TRBJ1-5, with D uncertain. Germline V gene lookup returns CDR1 GTSNPN and CDR2 SVGIG (reference sequence). The CDR3 contains 16 residues. V lost 0 bases, J lost 0 bases, and 12 bases lay in between. The CDR3 sequence: CAWSVLDGVSNQPQHF. DNA for the CDR3: TGTGCCTGGAGTGTACTGGATGGCGTTAGCAATCAGCCCCAGCATTTT. Filled out from reference TRBV30 and TRBJ1-5, the complete variable domain reads SQTIHQWPATLVQPVGSPLSLECTVEGTSNPNLYWYRQAAGRGLQLLFYSVGIGQISSEVPQNLSASRPQDRQFILSSKKLLLSDSGFYLCAWSVLDGVSNQPQHFGDGTRLSIL.

The gene calls are TRBV2 and TRBJ1-5; D gene uncertain. The CDR3 has 13 residues. The V end lost 5 bases, the J end lost 8 bases, and 13 bases lay between the germline ends. Looked up from germline, CDR1 is SNHLY and CDR2 is FYNNEI. CDR3 sequence (DNA): TGTGCCAGCAGTAAGATGGGCGCCGAGCCCCAGCATTTT. Protein product: CASSKMGAEPQHF.

Comments on this clone: The sample contains more than one DNA sequence encoding this CDR3. The gene calls are TRBV7-2 and TRBJ1-1; D uncertain. The CDR3 has 12 residues. Germline V CDR1 and CDR2: SGHTA, FQGNSA. V was pared by 2 bases and J by 2 bases, with 3 bases between. The CDR3 here is CASSLQNTEAFF. As DNA, the CDR3 is TGTGCCAGCAGCTTACAAAACACTGAAGCTTTCTTT.

This rearrangement joins TRBV5-1 to TRBJ2-4; 12 bases are a match to TRBD2. The V gene's germline CDR1 is SGHRS and CDR2 YFSETQ. This CDR3 region has 17 residues. J was trimmed by 8 bases and V by 2 bases; bases with no gene match: 11. The CDR3 reads CASSFETSGRPRHIQYF. The CDR3 DNA reads TGCGCCAGCAGCTTCGAAACTAGCGGGAGGCCGAGGCACATTCAGTACTTC.